A selection of T cell receptor beta chains follows, all from one sample in a study of cytomegalovirus exposure and HLA in healthy donors. The assay was immunoSEQ multiplex PCR, and TCRdb's table has in-frame clones only and misses some. The sample shows about 250,000 clones, around nine tenths of them seen only once. Material for sequencing was PBMCs. The source is a girl aged 2-15 years in good health and CMV-seronegative. CDR3s include the opening cysteine and the closing phenylalanine or tryptophan. The D gene is left open where the match is weak. Rows may omit the clone size; those that give it use once, few, many or a size class.

cdr3_nt cdr3_aa j_call d_call v_call clone_size
TGTGCCAGCAGCCTGCCGGGAGCGGGGAACACCGGGGAGCTGTTTTTT CASSLPGAGNTGELFF TRBJ2-2 - TRBV4-2 -
TGTGCCTCCTCGACTAGCGGACAGCAATACAATGAGCAGTTCTTC CASSTSGQQYNEQFF TRBJ2-1 TRBD2 TRBV28 -
TGTGCCAGCAGGCAATCCCCTAATTACGAGCAGTACTTC CASRQSPNYEQYF TRBJ2-7 - TRBV5-6 -
TGTGCCAGCAGCTTAAGAGTCTGGGACAGGGACAAAGACTATGGCTACACCTTC CASSLRVWDRDKDYGYTF TRBJ1-2 TRBD1 TRBV13 -
TGTGCCAGTAGTTCGGACAGGGGAGCTGAAGCTTTCTTT CASSSDRGAEAFF TRBJ1-1 TRBD1 TRBV19 -
TGTTCCAGCAGCTTAGAGGGAGGGCCTTCCTACGAGCAGTACTTC CSSSLEGGPSYEQYF TRBJ2-7 TRBD2 TRBV7-9 -
TGTGCCAGCAGCTTGCAGGGGATGAACACTGAAGCTTTCTTT CASSLQGMNTEAFF TRBJ1-1 - TRBV5-4 -
TGTGCCTGGAGTGTTCTAGCGGGGGGGCCTTTTCACGAGCAGTACTTC CAWSVLAGGPFHEQYF TRBJ2-7 TRBD2 TRBV30 -
TGTGCCAGCAGCCGCGTAGGGGAGATCTGGGACAGTGATTTCCACGAGCAGTACTTC CASSRVGEIWDSDFHEQYF TRBJ2-7 TRBD1 TRBV7-9 -
TGTGCCAGCTCACTGCCAGACGCCGAGGGTACGCAGTATTTT CASSLPDAEGTQYF TRBJ2-3 - TRBV18 -
TGTGCCAGCAGTTTTGTGACAGGAGCTGGCGAGCAGTACTTC CASSFVTGAGEQYF TRBJ2-7 - TRBV28 -
TGTGCCAGCAGCAACCTGGGACTAGCGGCGGCCTACGAGCAGTACTTC CASSNLGLAAAYEQYF TRBJ2-7 TRBD2 TRBV4-2 -
TGTGCCAGCATCATCAGGGTAGGCACTGAAGCTTTCTTT CASIIRVGTEAFF TRBJ1-1 - TRBV2 -
TGCAGTGCTTCGGCCGGGGGTGGCTACACCTTC CSASAGGGYTF TRBJ1-2 - TRBV20-1 -
TGTGCCAGCAGCAAGAGGGAGAAGGAGGTCTACGAGCAGTACTTC CASSKREKEVYEQYF TRBJ2-7 - TRBV21-1 -
TGTGCCAGCAGCTGGGACAGGGGCGTAACCTACGAGCAGTACTTC CASSWDRGVTYEQYF TRBJ2-7 TRBD1 TRBV5-4 -
TGTGCCAGCAGTTTATCGCCCGGGTTTGGGGCCAACGTCCTGACTTTC CASSLSPGFGANVLTF TRBJ2-6 - TRBV27 -
TGTGCCATCAGTATATACGCAGGGGAAAGGAACACTGAAGCTTTCTTT CAISIYAGERNTEAFF TRBJ1-1 - TRBV10-3 once
TGTGCCAGCCAGAGGCAGAACAATCAGCCCCAGCATTTT CASQRQNNQPQHF TRBJ1-5 - TRBV5-6 -
TGTGCCAGCAGTAACAACAGGGCAGGGGCCAACGTCCTGACTTTC CASSNNRAGANVLTF TRBJ2-6 - TRBV2 -
TGCGCCAGCAGCTTGGCCGGAGACAGGGGTATCTATGGCTACACCTTC CASSLAGDRGIYGYTF TRBJ1-2 TRBD1 TRBV5-1 -
TGTGCCAGCAGTTATCAGAACCCCCCCTACGAGCAGTACTTC CASSYQNPPYEQYF TRBJ2-7 - TRBV6-1 -
TGTGCCAGCAGCCAAGATAAGGGGCTGTATCTCGATGGCTACACCTTC CASSQDKGLYLDGYTF TRBJ1-2 - TRBV14 -
TGTGCCAGCAGCTTGGAGGCTAGCGGGTACAATGAGCAGTTCTTC CASSLEASGYNEQFF TRBJ2-1 TRBD2 TRBV5-8 -
TGTGCCAGCAGCGAAAGGGACAGGGGGATGAACACTGAAGCTTTCTTT CASSERDRGMNTEAFF TRBJ1-1 TRBD1 TRBV7-9 -
TGCAGCGCCCAGGGGGCCAATCAGCCCCAGCATTTT CSAQGANQPQHF TRBJ1-5 TRBD1 TRBV29-1 -
TGTGCCAGCAGCTCAGTCTACTGGACAGGGTCTGACGAGCAGTACTTC CASSSVYWTGSDEQYF TRBJ2-7 TRBD1 TRBV5-6 once
TGTGCCAGCAGCTCAACGCCGGGACACCCCAAGAACACCGGGGAGCTGTTTTTT CASSSTPGHPKNTGELFF TRBJ2-2 - TRBV5-6 -
TGTGCCAGCAGTTTATATCGAGGGGAAAAACTGTTTTTT CASSLYRGEKLFF TRBJ1-4 - TRBV27 -
TGTGCCTTAAAGGGGGTGCCAGATACGCAGTATTTT CALKGVPDTQYF TRBJ2-3 - TRBV30 -
TGCGCCAGCAGTCAACAGGGGGTCCCTGGAAACACCATATATTTT CASSQQGVPGNTIYF TRBJ1-3 TRBD1 TRBV5-1 -
TGTGCCAGCAGTGAAGGAGTCCTCACCGGCTTC CASSEGVLTGF TRBJ2-7 - TRBV2 -
TGTGCCAGCAGCCCGGGACAGGGGTACAATGAGCAGTTCTTC CASSPGQGYNEQFF TRBJ2-1 TRBD1 TRBV7-7 -
TGTGCCAGCAGCCACGCTCAGACGAGCGGGGGGGCTGAAGAGCAGTACTTC CASSHAQTSGGAEEQYF TRBJ2-7 TRBD2 TRBV4-2 -
TGTGCCAGCAGCTCCCCCGGGACTAGCGTCGAGCAGTACTTC CASSSPGTSVEQYF TRBJ2-7 TRBD2 TRBV5-4 -
TGCGCCAGCAGTGAATGGGGAGCGGCTGAAGCTTTCTTT CASSEWGAAEAFF TRBJ1-1 - TRBV10-1 -
TGTGCCAGCAGCTCGCCTACTAGTCTCGTCACCGATACGCAGTATTTT CASSSPTSLVTDTQYF TRBJ2-3 - TRBV6-6 -
TGTGCTAGTGGTTTGCGAAAGGGAGGGGTATTCAATGAGCAGTTCTTC CASGLRKGGVFNEQFF TRBJ2-1 TRBD2 TRBV12-5 -
TGCGCCAGCAGCTTGGCTGTGGCGGGAGTAGGAGAGACCCAGTACTTC CASSLAVAGVGETQYF TRBJ2-5 TRBD2 TRBV5-1 -
TGTGCCAGCAGCTTGGAGTTAGCGGGGGGCAGGGAGACCCAGTACTTC CASSLELAGGRETQYF TRBJ2-5 TRBD2 TRBV7-2 -
TGTGCCAGCAGCTTAGAAAAATCGGATCAGCCCCAGCATTTT CASSLEKSDQPQHF TRBJ1-5 - TRBV11-3 -
TGTGCCAGCAGGACTAGCGGGAGGGATGAGCAGTTCTTC CASRTSGRDEQFF TRBJ2-1 TRBD2 TRBV14 -
TGTGCCAGCAGTTTAGGGGGCAGTAGGTCCGGGGAGCTGTTTTTT CASSLGGSRSGELFF TRBJ2-2 - TRBV28 -
TGTGCCAGCAGCTTAAACCCGACTAGCGGGGCAACCTACGAGCAGTACTTC CASSLNPTSGATYEQYF TRBJ2-7 TRBD2 TRBV7-3 -
TGCGCCAGCAGCTTTGAGGGGGCGTCCGAGCAGTACTTC CASSFEGASEQYF TRBJ2-7 TRBD1 TRBV5-1 few
TGTGCCAGCAGCTTATTGGCTGATCAGCCCCAGCATTTT CASSLLADQPQHF TRBJ1-5 - TRBV7-2 -
TGTGCCTGGAGTGTACAAACAGGATACAATGAGCAGTTCTTC CAWSVQTGYNEQFF TRBJ2-1 - TRBV30 -
TGCGCCAGCAGCCGGGGACAGGGGAACTACGAGCAGTACTTC CASSRGQGNYEQYF TRBJ2-7 TRBD1 TRBV5-1 -
TGTGCCAGCTCCCACCGGGATCCGAATGGCTACACCTTC CASSHRDPNGYTF TRBJ1-2 - TRBV18 -
TGTGCCAGCAGTGCTGCGGGTCCTGGGAACACCATATATTTT CASSAAGPGNTIYF TRBJ1-3 - TRBV2 -
TGTGCCATCAGTGAGCCCGTCGTGCGGGTAGAAGCGACTGAAGCTTTCTTT CAISEPVVRVEATEAFF TRBJ1-1 - TRBV10-3 -
TGTGCCAGCAGCCCCGCCTACGAGCAGTACTTC CASSPAYEQYF TRBJ2-7 - TRBV11-2 -